This is a list of T cell receptor beta chains from one sample in a study of cytomegalovirus exposure and HLA in healthy donors. Sequencing used immunoSEQ multiplex PCR; TCRdb keeps in-frame clones, though not all of them. The sample contains 110,000 to 150,000 clones, less than 95% of which appear only once. Sequencing was performed on PBMCs. These receptors were obtained from a young man in good health and CMV-seropositive. CDR3s include the opening cysteine and the closing phenylalanine or tryptophan. Fields, in order: D gene, clone size, V gene, J gene, CDR3 DNA, CDR3 protein. The D gene is left open where the match is weak. Some rows have no size entry. The others give once, few or many, or a class for an expanded clone.

d_call: TRBD1
clone_size: .
v_call: TRBV28
j_call: TRBJ2-7
cdr3_nt: TGTGCCAGCAGTCTGAGGAGGCAGGGGGCTTACGAGCAGTACTTC
cdr3_aa: CASSLRRQGAYEQYF

d_call: .
clone_size: .
v_call: TRBV20-1
j_call: TRBJ2-3
cdr3_nt: TGCAGTGCTAGCTCCGCAGATACGCAGTATTTT
cdr3_aa: CSASSADTQYF

d_call: TRBD2
clone_size: .
v_call: TRBV28
j_call: TRBJ2-3
cdr3_nt: TGTGCCAGCAGTACCCCTTGGGGGGGGGACACAGATACGCAGTATTTT
cdr3_aa: CASSTPWGGDTDTQYF

d_call: TRBD1
clone_size: .
v_call: TRBV18
j_call: TRBJ2-7
cdr3_nt: TGTGCCAGCTCACCCAAGAGTACCGGGACAGGGGGTTACGAGCAGTACTTC
cdr3_aa: CASSPKSTGTGGYEQYF

d_call: TRBD1
clone_size: .
v_call: TRBV6-5
j_call: TRBJ2-7
cdr3_nt: TGTGCCAGCAGTTACGCAGGACAGGGGGGCCACGAGCAGTACTTC
cdr3_aa: CASSYAGQGGHEQYF

d_call: TRBD2
clone_size: .
v_call: TRBV29-1
j_call: TRBJ2-7
cdr3_nt: TGCAGCGTTGAATATGGACTAGCGGGGGCCACACCCTACGAGCAGTACTTC
cdr3_aa: CSVEYGLAGATPYEQYF

d_call: .
clone_size: .
v_call: TRBV19
j_call: TRBJ2-7
cdr3_nt: TGTGCCAGTAGTCCCCCGGGGATGGTGTTCGAGCAGTACTTC
cdr3_aa: CASSPPGMVFEQYF

d_call: TRBD1
clone_size: .
v_call: TRBV2
j_call: TRBJ2-1
cdr3_nt: TGTGCCAGCACCCTGGACAGGGTACTTTACAATGAGCAGTTCTTC
cdr3_aa: CASTLDRVLYNEQFF

d_call: TRBD1
clone_size: .
v_call: TRBV7-9
j_call: TRBJ1-1
cdr3_nt: TGTGCCAGCAGGACAGGGGCCCACACTGAAGCTTTCTTT
cdr3_aa: CASRTGAHTEAFF

d_call: TRBD2
clone_size: .
v_call: TRBV29-1
j_call: TRBJ2-7
cdr3_nt: TGCAGCGTCGCAATAGGACTAGGCTCCTACGAGCAGTACTTC
cdr3_aa: CSVAIGLGSYEQYF

d_call: .
clone_size: .
v_call: TRBV2
j_call: TRBJ2-1
cdr3_nt: TGTGCCAGCAGTCCCATACTTCGGAATGAGCAGTTCTTC
cdr3_aa: CASSPILRNEQFF

d_call: .
clone_size: .
v_call: TRBV10-3
j_call: TRBJ2-3
cdr3_nt: TGTGCCATCAGTGTCGGCGGAGCCACAGATACGCAGTATTTT
cdr3_aa: CAISVGGATDTQYF

d_call: TRBD1
clone_size: .
v_call: TRBV19
j_call: TRBJ2-7
cdr3_nt: TGTGCCACCTCCTGGGGGGACAGGAGCTCCTACGAGCAGTACTTC
cdr3_aa: CATSWGDRSSYEQYF

d_call: TRBD1
clone_size: .
v_call: TRBV18
j_call: TRBJ1-6
cdr3_nt: TGTGCCAGCTCACCTACCGGGACAGGGTATTCACCCCTCCACTTT
cdr3_aa: CASSPTGTGYSPLHF

d_call: TRBD2
clone_size: .
v_call: TRBV28
j_call: TRBJ2-3
cdr3_nt: TGTGCCAGCCTCACTAGCGGCACGGGCACAGATACGCAGTATTTT
cdr3_aa: CASLTSGTGTDTQYF

d_call: .
clone_size: .
v_call: TRBV18
j_call: TRBJ2-2
cdr3_nt: TGTGCCAGCTCACCCTCTTCCGGGGAGCTGTTTTTT
cdr3_aa: CASSPSSGELFF

d_call: TRBD2
clone_size: .
v_call: TRBV5-3
j_call: TRBJ2-7
cdr3_nt: TGTGCCAGAAGCCCCCTTAGCGTGACTAGCTGTTCCTACGAGCAGTACTTC
cdr3_aa: CARSPLSVTSCSYEQYF

d_call: .
clone_size: .
v_call: TRBV12-5
j_call: TRBJ2-2
cdr3_nt: TGTGCTAGAACGGGGGGCACGAACACCGGGGAGCTGTTTTTT
cdr3_aa: CARTGGTNTGELFF

d_call: TRBD1
clone_size: .
v_call: TRBV28
j_call: TRBJ2-2
cdr3_nt: TGTGCCAGCACCCCCAGCGGCCGGACAGGGGTCACCGGGGAGCTGTTTTTT
cdr3_aa: CASTPSGRTGVTGELFF

d_call: TRBD2
clone_size: .
v_call: TRBV25-1
j_call: TRBJ2-3
cdr3_nt: TGTGCCAGCAGTGAATGGAAAACTAGCGGGATGAGCACAGATACGCAGTATTTT
cdr3_aa: CASSEWKTSGMSTDTQYF

d_call: .
clone_size: .
v_call: TRBV5-4
j_call: TRBJ2-1
cdr3_nt: TGTGCCAGCAGGTCCCGAACAAGCTCCTACAATGAGCAGTTCTTC
cdr3_aa: CASRSRTSSYNEQFF

d_call: .
clone_size: .
v_call: TRBV6-1
j_call: TRBJ1-1
cdr3_nt: TGTGCCAGCAGCGAACAGGGCGCCTTATCGGAAGCTTTCTTT
cdr3_aa: CASSEQGALSEAFF

d_call: .
clone_size: .
v_call: TRBV28
j_call: TRBJ1-4
cdr3_nt: TGTGCCAGCAACTCAAGGGGGTATGAAAAACTGTTTTTT
cdr3_aa: CASNSRGYEKLFF

d_call: .
clone_size: .
v_call: TRBV28
j_call: TRBJ1-2
cdr3_nt: TGTGCCAGCAGCCCCCCGACAGGATTATATGGCTACACCTTC
cdr3_aa: CASSPPTGLYGYTF

d_call: .
clone_size: .
v_call: TRBV29-1
j_call: TRBJ1-1
cdr3_nt: TGCAGCGTTGAAGGGTCGTACATGAACACTGAAGCTTTCTTT
cdr3_aa: CSVEGSYMNTEAFF

d_call: .
clone_size: .
v_call: TRBV5-1
j_call: TRBJ2-2
cdr3_nt: TGCGCCAGCAGCTCTCAGGGAAGGGACACCGGGGAGCTGTTTTTT
cdr3_aa: CASSSQGRDTGELFF

d_call: .
clone_size: .
v_call: TRBV5-4
j_call: TRBJ1-4
cdr3_nt: TGTGCCAGCAGCTGGGGGGGGTCGAATGAAAAACTGTTTTTT
cdr3_aa: CASSWGGSNEKLFF

d_call: TRBD2
clone_size: .
v_call: TRBV11-2
j_call: TRBJ2-1
cdr3_nt: TGTGCCAGCAGCTTAGAGGGACTACCGAATGAGCAGTTCTTC
cdr3_aa: CASSLEGLPNEQFF

d_call: .
clone_size: once
v_call: TRBV27
j_call: TRBJ1-1
cdr3_nt: TGTGCCTCGGCGGGGGGCACTGAAGCTTTCTTT
cdr3_aa: CASAGGTEAFF

d_call: TRBD1
clone_size: .
v_call: TRBV10-3
j_call: TRBJ1-2
cdr3_nt: TGTGCCATCAGTTCTCTCCGGGACAGCTATGGCTACACCTTC
cdr3_aa: CAISSLRDSYGYTF